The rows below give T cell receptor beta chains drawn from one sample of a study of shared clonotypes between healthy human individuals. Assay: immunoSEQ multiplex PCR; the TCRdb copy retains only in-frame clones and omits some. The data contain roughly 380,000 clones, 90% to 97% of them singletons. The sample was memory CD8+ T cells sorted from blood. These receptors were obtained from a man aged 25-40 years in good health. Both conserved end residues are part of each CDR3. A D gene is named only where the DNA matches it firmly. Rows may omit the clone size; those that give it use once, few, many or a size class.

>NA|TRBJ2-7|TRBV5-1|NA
CASSFPGGPGNFDEQYF
TGCGCCAGCAGCTTCCCCGGGGGCCCTGGGAATTTTGACGAGCAGTACTTC
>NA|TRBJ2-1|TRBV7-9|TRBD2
CASITSGRSYNEQFF
TGTGCCAGTATAACGAGCGGGAGGTCCTACAATGAGCAGTTCTTC
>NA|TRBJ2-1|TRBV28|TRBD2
CASSSYPGTSGLYNEQFF
TGTGCCAGCAGTTCCTACCCCGGGACTAGCGGCCTCTACAATGAGCAGTTCTTC
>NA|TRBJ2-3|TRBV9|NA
CASSVAPARTDTQYF
TGTGCCAGCAGCGTAGCCCCAGCTAGGACAGATACGCAGTATTTT
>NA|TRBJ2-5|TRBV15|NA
CATSNRGVYPQETQYF
TGTGCCACCTCAAACAGAGGGGTATACCCCCAAGAGACCCAGTACTTC
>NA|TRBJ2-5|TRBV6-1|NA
CASSEAQGETQYF
TGTGCCAGCAGTGAAGCGCAGGGAGAGACCCAGTACTTC
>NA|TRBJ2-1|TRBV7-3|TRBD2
CASSLRGLGLAGSRSYNEQFF
TGTGCCAGCAGCTTAAGGGGTTTGGGACTAGCGGGATCGCGCTCCTACAATGAGCAGTTCTTC
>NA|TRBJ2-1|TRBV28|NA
CASSLKAIYEQFF
TGTGCCAGCAGTTTAAAGGCAATCTATGAGCAGTTCTTC
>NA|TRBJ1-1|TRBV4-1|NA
CASSQVWELNTEAFF
TGCGCCAGCAGCCAAGTTTGGGAGTTGAACACTGAAGCTTTCTTT
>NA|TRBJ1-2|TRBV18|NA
CASSPTINYGYTF
TGTGCCAGCTCACCTACCATTAACTATGGCTACACCTTC
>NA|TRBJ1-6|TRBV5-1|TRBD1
CASSPDRVSPLHF
TGCGCCAGCAGCCCAGACAGGGTTTCACCCCTCCACTTT
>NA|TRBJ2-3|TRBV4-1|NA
CASSQVLDTQYF
TGCGCCAGCAGCCAAGTTTTGGATACGCAGTATTTT
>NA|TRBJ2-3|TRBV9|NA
CASSVVRGTDTQYF
TGTGCCAGCAGCGTAGTTAGGGGAACAGATACGCAGTATTTT
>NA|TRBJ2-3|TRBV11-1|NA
CASSRFTDTQYF
TGTGCCAGCAGCCGGTTCACAGATACGCAGTATTTT
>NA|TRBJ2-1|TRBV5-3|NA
CARSLNVLASHSSYNEQFF
TGTGCCAGAAGCTTGAATGTTCTAGCGTCTCATAGCTCCTACAATGAGCAGTTCTTC
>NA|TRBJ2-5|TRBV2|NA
CASDLLDQETQYF
TGTGCCAGCGATCTTCTAGATCAAGAGACCCAGTACTTC
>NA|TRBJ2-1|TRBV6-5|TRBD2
CASSYLRLAGGNEQFF
TGTGCCAGCAGTTACCTCCGTCTAGCGGGAGGGAATGAGCAGTTCTTC
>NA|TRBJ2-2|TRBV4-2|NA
CASSQDVPPATGELFF
TGTGCCAGCAGCCAAGATGTCCCCCCAGCGACCGGGGAGCTGTTTTTT
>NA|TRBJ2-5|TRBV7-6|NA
CASSVARETQYF
TGTGCCAGCAGCGTAGCAAGGGAGACCCAGTACTTC
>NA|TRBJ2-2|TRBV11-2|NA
CASSLFWGGGPGELFF
TGTGCCAGCAGCTTATTTTGGGGAGGCGGACCCGGGGAGCTGTTTTTT
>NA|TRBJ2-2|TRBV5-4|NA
CASSLSLERELFF
TGTGCCAGCAGCTTAAGTCTGGAAAGGGAGCTGTTTTTT
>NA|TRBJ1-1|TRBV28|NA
CASSTDRPNTEAFF
TGTGCCAGCAGTACCGACAGGCCGAACACTGAAGCTTTCTTT
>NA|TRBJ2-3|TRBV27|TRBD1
CASSQTGTLDTQYF
TGTGCCAGCAGCCAGACAGGGACCCTCGATACGCAGTATTTT
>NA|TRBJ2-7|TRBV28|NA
CASLGRGSLSYEQYF
TGTGCCAGCCTTGGGAGGGGGTCCCTCTCCTACGAGCAGTACTTC
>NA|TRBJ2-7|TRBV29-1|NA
CSVGRAYEQYF
TGCAGCGTTGGCAGGGCCTACGAGCAGTACTTC
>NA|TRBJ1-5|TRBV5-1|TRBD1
CASRQGESQPQHF
TGCGCCTCTCGACAGGGTGAAAGTCAGCCCCAGCATTTT
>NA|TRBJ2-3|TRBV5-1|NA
CASSFSGSTDTQYF
TGCGCCAGCAGCTTCAGCGGGAGCACAGATACGCAGTATTTT
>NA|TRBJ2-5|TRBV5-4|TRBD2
CASSLEAGGRGETQYF
TGTGCCAGCAGCTTGGAAGCGGGAGGGCGGGGGGAGACCCAGTACTTC
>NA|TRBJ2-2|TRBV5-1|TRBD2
CASSLAPSGNTGELFF
TGCGCCAGCAGCTTGGCCCCTAGCGGGAACACCGGGGAGCTGTTTTTT
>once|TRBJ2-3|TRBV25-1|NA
CASSAGQWIGTDTQYF
TGTGCCAGCAGTGCTGGACAGTGGATCGGGACAGATACGCAGTATTTT
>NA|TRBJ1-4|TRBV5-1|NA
CASSPTLAVSGEKLFF
TGCGCCAGCAGCCCAACCCTGGCCGTCTCCGGTGAAAAACTGTTTTTT
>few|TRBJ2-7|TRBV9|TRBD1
CASSVGTGGSYEQYF
TGTGCCAGCAGCGTAGGGACAGGGGGCTCCTACGAGCAGTACTTC